This T cell receptor beta chain appears in the sequencing data of a study of T cells in women clearing cervical HPV infection (dated by TCRdb to 2017 to 2018). For context, the study as a whole: The cases were some 27 women with histologically confirmed HPV16-related CIN3 or worse, and 2 of these cases were invasive cancers. The controls were 25 or so women whose single incident HPV16 infection cleared within 12 months with no development of precancer or cancer. Blood from cases was drawn at the visit where the lesion was first identified, while blood from controls was drawn once the infection was no longer detected. Among cases, blood sampling came a median of approximately 150 days after lesion detection, with an interquartile range of about 80 to 220 days. Because only a few women had HLA typing data, the possibility that HLA type acted as a confounder could not be ruled out. This exploratory proof-of-principle case-control study, nested within the Guanacaste HPV Natural History Study in Costa Rica, compared TCR repertoires among women with different cervical HPV16 outcomes. Cases were matched to controls by age within five years and by the year the sample was collected. Cases had a median age of roughly 36 years and controls had a median age of approximately 38, with no significant differences in baseline characteristics. The parent cohort enrolled about 9,700 women aged 18 or older in Guanacaste, Costa Rica, in about 1993 to 1995 and followed the women for around seven years. As quality controls, five blinded duplicates were added to each group, bringing the total to roughly 60 samples made up of some 50 participants and approximately 10 replicates.

With respect to this clone: Its antigen is currently not known.

TCR beta CDR3 regions were amplified by multiplex PCR from an average of approximately 1,200 ng genomic DNA per sample using the immunoSEQ assay. The assay corrected primer bias using a complete synthetic TCR repertoire to establish an amplification baseline. The amplicons were sequenced using the Illumina platform. On the authors' methods: Sequences were error-corrected by clustering with frequency ratios and a modified nearest-neighbor algorithm and were then analyzed in the immunoSEQ Analyzer with IMGT gene definitions. TCR richness and evenness were averaged over 20 rarefaction repeats at each rarefaction depth, excluding samples with fewer sequences than the depth. Wilcoxon rank sum tests with FDR correction were used to compare relative abundances of V, D and J genes between the groups. For the blinded duplicates, the intraclass correlation was roughly 96% for TCR richness and averaged roughly 79% across around 61 gene segments. TCRdb took this table from immuneACCESS and kept in-frame rearrangements with V and J called. Such tables lack part of the clones; where checked against another copy, unresolved V genes explain under half of the gap, and the rest is unexplained. The V and J calls and clone size are taken from that table; D and trimming were inferred from the DNA. This sample's table lists about 24,000 clones. 5.4% of the sample comes from the top ten.

Every participant had a single incident cervical HPV16 infection, and prevalent HPV16 infections were excluded. Cervical HPV DNA was detected with MY09/MY11 PCR, and genotyping was done by dot-blot hybridization. About 15 mL of heparinized blood were centrifuged, and the buffy coat was aliquoted, frozen at -30°C, then stored at -80°C. Genomic DNA was extracted from buffy coat specimens using QIAGEN kits. Beyond this particular receptor, the publication reports: Across sequencing depths, CIN3+ cases showed significantly higher TCR repertoire richness than controls, but evenness did not differ between the groups. Because the number of T cells in each sample was unknown, differences in richness could reflect differing T-cell content rather than repertoire biology. Whether associations preceded infection or resulted from infection could not be shown with the cross-sectional design, and effector/memory subsets and HPV-specific T cells were not isolated. Random forest classifiers combining richness and V gene abundances distinguished cases from controls with an estimated AUC of more than 0.8.

Input material: blood buffy coat. This TCR was sampled from a woman between 18 and 75 years old with a cervical HPV16 infection that either progressed to CIN3+ or cleared (not recorded which).

The CDR3 protein: CASSPAWDRGSFRSPLHF. CDR3 bases read: TGCGCCAGCAGCCCCGCCTGGGACAGGGGGTCGTTTAGATCACCC. This receptor chain uses TRBV5-1 and TRBJ1-6; TRBD1 fits 11 bases in the junction. Read data end 3 residues before the CDR3 end; the end is taken from the germline J gene. Clipping removes 4 bases from V and 10 bases from J, with 16 as the unmatched junction base count. The CDR3 goes from the cysteine to the phenylalanine over 18 residues. Part of the CDR3 DNA is given, 45 bases translated from base 1. From a lookup of the germline V gene, CDR1 and CDR2 are SGHRS and YFSETQ. Outside the CDR3, residues come from the reference TRBV5-1 and TRBJ1-6 proteins, so the full variable domain is: KAGVTQTPRYLIKTRGQQVTLSCSPISGHRSVSWYQQTPGQGLQFLFEYFSETQRNKGNFPGRFSGRQFSNSRSEMNVSTLELGDSALYLCASSPAWDRGSFRSPLHFGNGTRLTVT.